These 32 T cell receptor beta chains originate from one sample sequenced in a study of identical twins. TCRdb passed the 5' RACE reads through MiXCR, listing each CDR3 protein once. This sample has some 560,000 distinct CDR3 sequences, with 9% to 10% found just once. The same specimen was also included in a second study, on yellow fever vaccine responses in identical twins.

What was sequenced was PBMCs. The receptors shown here come from a young woman in good health.

The chain has TRBV4-1 and TRBJ1-5; maybe TRBD1 (5 bases). V was pared by 3 bases and J by 5 bases, with 11 bases between. The CDR3 extends over 14 amino acids. Per germline, CDR1 MGHRA and CDR2 YSYEKL. CDR3 nucleotide sequence: TGCGCCAGCAGCCAGGGGCCTAGGGATCAGCCCCAGCATTTT. Translating gives CASSQGPRDQPQHF.

The sample holds a few counts of this clonotype. The chain employs TRBV7-9 and TRBJ1-3; perhaps TRBD1 as D (5 bases). There are 15 residues in the CDR3. Trimming stripped 5 bases from V and 0 bases from J, with 11 bases between. Germline loops: CDR1 SEHNR, CDR2 FQNEAQ (reference sequence). The CDR3 bases are TGTGCCAGCAGCGCCCCGACAGCCTCTGGAAACACCATATATTTT. It yields the protein CASSAPTASGNTIYF.

The chain combines TRBV7-3 with TRBJ2-3; 9 positions match TRBD2. Germline V gene lookup returns CDR1 SGHTA and CDR2 FQGTGA. The trim removed 11 bases at V and 2 bases at J, leaving 20 bases unmatched. The length of the CDR3 is 18 residues. This chain's CDR3 is CALCSPPSLAGFTDTQYF. CDR3 nucleotides: TGTGCCCTCTGTTCCCCGCCCTCGCTAGCGGGGTTCACAGATACGCAGTATTTT. Together with reference TRBV7-3 and TRBJ2-3, the CDR3 gives the full variable domain: GAGVSQTPSNKVTEKGKYVELRCDPISGHTALYWYRQSLGQGPEFLIYFQGTGAADDSGLPNDRFFAVRPEGSVSTLKIQRTERGDSAVYLCALCSPPSLAGFTDTQYFGPGTRLTVL.

V and J are TRBV20-1 and TRBJ2-1, with TRBD2 matching over 13 bases. From germline, CDR1 is DFQATT and CDR2 SNEGSKA (reference sequence). This CDR3 spans 18 amino acids. V shed 2 bases, J shed 1 base, and the junction held 8 bases outside the gene matches. The CDR3 is CSARHSGLAGASYNEQFF. CDR3 nucleotides: TGCAGTGCTAGACATTCAGGACTAGCGGGGGCTTCCTACAATGAGCAGTTCTTC.

This clonotype has a handful of counts. The chain combines TRBV20-1 with TRBJ2-5, with TRBD2 as a possible D gene (6 bases). Germline V lookup: CDR1 DFQATT, CDR2 SNEGSKA (reference sequence). The CDR3 has 18 residues. The ends were cut back, 2 bases at V and 4 bases at J, with 26 bases in the middle. The CDR3 here is CSARNQGETGVSRETQYF. The CDR3 nucleotides read TGCAGTGCTAGAAACCAGGGAGAGACGGGAGTATCAAGAGAGACCCAGTACTTC.

The genes are TRBV6-1 and TRBJ2-1; 13 bases are shared with TRBD2. Germline trimming cut 5 bases from V and 7 bases from J; bases unmatched to any gene: 5. The CDR3 has 15 residues. Germline V gives CDR1 MNHNS, CDR2 SASEGT. The CDR3 DNA is TGTGCCAGCAGTACGACTAGCGGGGGGATGAATGAGCAGTTCTTC. Residues: CASSTTSGGMNEQFF.

There are many counts of this clonotype. The chain links TRBV24-1 to TRBJ2-1; the D call may be TRBD1 or TRBD2 (5 bases each). V dropped 5 bases and J dropped 7 bases, with 20 bases sitting between them. This CDR3 has 16 amino acids. The germline gives CDR1 KGHDR, CDR2 SFDVKD. The CDR3 DNA reads TGTGCCACCAGTGTTGGGGACGGCCACGTGGTGAATGAGCAGTTCTTC. Translating gives CATSVGDGHVVNEQFF.

In its sample, this clonotype was seen a few times. The CDR3: CASSRIAGTGPSERYNEQFF. CDR3 sequence (DNA): TGTGCCAGCAGCCGAATCGCCGGGACAGGCCCTTCAGAGCGCTACAATGAGCAGTTCTTC. The chain has TRBV12-3 or TRBV12-4 and TRBJ2-1, with 8 bases matching TRBD1. The CDR3 is made up of 20 amino acids. After removal of 6 bases from V and 3 bases from J, the junction contained 22 bases not matched to a gene.

This clonotype was seen repeatedly, ten times or more. The chain combines TRBV20-1 with TRBJ1-2; D is ambiguous. Germline CDR1 and CDR2: DFQATT and SNEGSKA (reference sequence). Deletions cut 3 bases from V and 2 bases from J, with 10 bases between. The CDR3 sequence is 13 residues long. CDR3 DNA sequence: TGCAGTGCTAGGGATGGGAGAAACTATGGCTACACCTTC. It encodes CSARDGRNYGYTF.

The chain recombines TRBV20-1 with TRBJ2-5; D is unresolved. Germline V CDR1 and CDR2: DFQATT, SNEGSKA (reference sequence). The CDR3 sequence is 10 residues long. V dropped 2 bases and J dropped 5 bases, with 3 bases sitting between them. CDR3 in DNA: TGCAGTGCTAGATTCGAGACCCAGTACTTC. It is translated as CSARFETQYF.

The chain combines TRBV6-2 or TRBV6-3 with TRBJ2-4; D might be TRBD2 (5 bases). Trimming pared 5 bases from V and 1 base from J, leaving 27 bases between. Germline loops: CDR1 MNHEY, CDR2 SVGEGT. The CDR3 runs 20 residues. The CDR3: CASSPPDGVPRWEAKNIQYF. The CDR3 DNA is TGTGCCAGCAGTCCCCCTGACGGCGTTCCAAGATGGGAGGCCAAAAACATTCAGTACTTC.

This clonotype was seen repeatedly, ten times or more. The CDR3 protein is CASSDALPGVTEAFF. As DNA, the CDR3 is TGTGCCAGCAGTGACGCCCTTCCGGGCGTAACTGAAGCTTTCTTT. This chain links TRBV2 with TRBJ1-1; no reliable D call. Trimming took off 3 bases at V and 5 bases at J, with 16 bases between the two ends. Per germline, CDR1 SNHLY and CDR2 FYNNEI. The CDR3 loop spans 15 amino acids.

This clonotype was observed a few times. The chain employs TRBV5-4 and TRBJ2-6; no reliable D call. Trimming pared 0 bases from V and 0 bases from J, leaving 10 bases between. Germline lookup yields CDR1 SGHNT and CDR2 YYREEE (reference sequence). This CDR3 has 17 residues. The CDR3 coding sequence is TGTGCCAGCAGCTTGGGACACGGAAGCTCTGGGGCCAACGTCCTGACTTTC. It encodes CASSLGHGSSGANVLTF.

The genes are TRBV2 and TRBJ1-2; 7 bases fit TRBD1. This CDR3 contains 14 residues. J gave up 5 bases and V 6 bases, and 9 bases lay outside the gene matches. From germline, CDR1 is SNHLY and CDR2 FYNNEI. The CDR3 region has the DNA TGTGCCAGCAGCGCAGGACAGGCGATTTATGGCTACACCTTC. It yields the protein CASSAGQAIYGYTF. Full variable domain (missing parts from reference TRBV2 and TRBJ1-2): EPEVTQTPSHQVTQMGQEVILRCVPISNHLYFYWYRQILGQKVEFLVSFYNNEISEKSEIFDDQFSVERPDGSNFTLKIRSTKLEDSAMYFCASSAGQAIYGYTFGSGTRLTVV.

The chain couples TRBV30 to TRBJ1-2; D might be TRBD1 (6 bases). Germline CDR1 is GTSNPN and CDR2 is SVGIG (reference sequence). The CDR3 has 11 amino acids. V was pared by 8 bases and J by 7 bases, with 14 bases between. The CDR3 DNA is TGTGCCGGGTATAACAGGGCTGGCTACACCTTC. Residues: CAGYNRAGYTF.

This clonotype was picked up a small number of times. The V and J genes are TRBV29-1 and TRBJ2-7; 13 nucleotides agree with TRBD2. J was trimmed by 5 bases and V by 7 bases; bases with no gene match: 5. Germline-derived CDR1 and CDR2 are SQVTM and ANQGSEA. The CDR3 totals 13 residues. The CDR3 loop is CSARTSGSHEQYF. In DNA form, the CDR3 reads TGCAGCGCCCGGACTAGCGGGAGCCACGAGCAGTACTTC.

The rearrangement uses TRBV30 and TRBJ2-7, with D uncertain. Germline CDR1 and CDR2: GTSNPN and SVGIG (reference sequence). CDR3 length: 14 amino acids. The ends were cut back, 3 bases at V and 5 bases at J, with 17 bases in the middle. The CDR3 sequence: CAWSDNRVIHEQYF. The CDR3 DNA follows: TGTGCCTGGAGCGACAACCGCGTGATCCACGAGCAGTACTTC. Full variable domain (remainder filled in from reference TRBV30 and TRBJ2-7): SQTIHQWPATLVQPVGSPLSLECTVEGTSNPNLYWYRQAAGRGLQLLFYSVGIGQISSEVPQNLSASRPQDRQFILSSKKLLLSDSGFYLCAWSDNRVIHEQYFGPGTRLTVT.

This clonotype occurred a few times. The chain joins TRBV14 to TRBJ2-3, with D possibly matching TRBD2 (6 bases). The V end was cut by 4 bases, the J end by 1 base, with 15 bases between. Per germline, CDR1 SGHDN and CDR2 FVKESK. CDR3 size: 16 residues. This chain's CDR3 is CASSPARGTGTDTQYF. CDR3 coding DNA: TGTGCCAGCAGCCCGGCTCGAGGGACTGGCACAGATACGCAGTATTTT.

The rearrangement uses TRBV6-5 and TRBJ2-7, with D unresolved. There are 14 residues in the CDR3. Trimming took 0 bases from V and 7 from J, leaving 13 bases between them. CDR1 and CDR2 (germline): MNHEY, SVGAGI. CDR3 amino acids: CASSYSSGPGEQYF. As DNA, the CDR3 is TGTGCCAGCAGTTACTCGTCCGGGCCTGGGGAGCAGTACTTC.

This sequence joins TRBV6-1 and TRBJ2-7; either TRBD1 or TRBD2 may fit D (5 bases each). V lost 4 bases and J 6 bases, leaving 13 bases between the germline ends. Germline V gene data show CDR1 as MNHNS and CDR2 as SASEGT. The CDR3 extends over 13 amino acids. The CDR3 region has the DNA TGTGCCAGCAGTGTGGAGGCAGGGAGCGAGCAGTACTTC. Protein: CASSVEAGSEQYF.

This clonotype was detected many times. The V call is TRBV19, the J call TRBJ1-5; D not resolved. The CDR3 has 15 residues. Germline V lookup: CDR1 LNHDA, CDR2 SQIVND (reference sequence). Trimming cost V 4 bases and J 0 bases, with 10 bases left between them. The CDR3 reads CASSTTEYSNQPQHF. Written as DNA, the CDR3 is TGTGCCAGTAGTACAACAGAATATAGCAATCAGCCCCAGCATTTT.

This clonotype has ten or more counts. The V gene is TRBV7-2, the J gene TRBJ2-1, with no clear D. Trimming cost V 0 bases and J 10 bases, with 7 bases left between them. Germline V CDR1 and CDR2: SGHTA, FQGNSA. The CDR3 extends over 12 amino acids. The DNA of the CDR3 is TGTGCCAGCAGCTTAGCATCTTGGGAGCAGTTCTTC. Its protein product is CASSLASWEQFF.

This clonotype was counted many times. The chain carries TRBV7-2 and TRBJ2-1; 9 positions agree with TRBD2. V was clipped by 6 bases and J by 7 bases; unmatched bases: 7. This CDR3 region has 14 residues. Germline V CDR1 and CDR2: SGHTA, FQGNSA. The CDR3 region has the DNA TGTGCCAGCAGGGCGGGAGGGCCCTCAAATGAGCAGTTCTTC. It is translated as CASRAGGPSNEQFF.

This clonotype was recorded a few times. The genes are TRBV20-1 and TRBJ2-3; 8 bases are shared with TRBD2. CDR1 is DFQATT and CDR2 is SNEGSKA in the germline V gene (reference sequence). V dropped 3 bases and J dropped 4; count of bases not matched to a gene: 9. The CDR3 length is 15 residues. The chain's CDR3 is CSASNGRAVADTQYF. CDR3 DNA: TGCAGTGCTAGTAACGGGAGGGCCGTGGCAGATACGCAGTATTTT.

The chain joins TRBV29-1 to TRBJ2-2; D possibly uses TRBD1 or TRBD2 (5 bases each). The CDR3 extends over 13 amino acids. Trimming shortened V by 5 bases and J by 4 bases, and 11 bases separated the two germline ends. Germline values: CDR1 SQVTM, CDR2 ANQGSEA. CDR3 residues: CSVLRGVTGELFF. CDR3 bases: TGCAGCGTTTTAAGAGGGGTCACCGGGGAGCTGTTTTTT.

The chain joins TRBV18 to TRBJ2-3; D is perhaps TRBD2 (6 bases). CDR3 length equals 14 residues. V lost 1 base to trimming and J lost 2 bases, with 7 bases between them. Germline values: CDR1 KGHSH, CDR2 LQKENI. The CDR3 loop reads CASSPRRDTDTQYF. CDR3 in DNA: TGTGCCAGCTCACCACGGCGGGACACAGATACGCAGTATTTT.

This clonotype was seen ten or more times. The rearrangement uses TRBV29-1 and TRBJ1-1; D is undetermined. The CDR3 has 13 amino acids. Germline V gene lookup returns CDR1 SQVTM and CDR2 ANQGSEA. The ends were cut back, 3 bases at V and 1 base at J, with 9 bases in the middle. DNA for the CDR3: TGCAGCGTTGACCTGGACGAGAACACTGAAGCTTTCTTT. Translated: CSVDLDENTEAFF.

This clonotype was seen a handful of times. V gene TRBV5-1 combines with J gene TRBJ2-1, with D unresolved. The CDR3 runs 14 residues. Trimming left V 2 bases short and J 1 base short, with 7 bases between. Per germline, CDR1 SGHRS and CDR2 YFSETQ. Here the CDR3 reads CASSLQPSYNEQFF. In nucleotides, the CDR3 is TGCGCCAGCAGCTTACAGCCTTCCTACAATGAGCAGTTCTTC.

The CDR3: CASSLDDSTEAFF. For the CDR3, the DNA is TGTGCCAGCAGCCTGGACGATTCTACTGAAGCTTTCTTT. The V and J genes are TRBV7-6 and TRBJ1-1; D is undetermined. The V end lost 5 bases, the J end lost 5 bases, and 12 bases lay between the germline ends. Germline V gene data show CDR1 as SGHVS and CDR2 as FNYEAQ. CDR3 length: 13 amino acids.

This clonotype was counted many times. The CDR3 loop reads CASTSGRLETQYF. CDR3 DNA sequence: TGTGCCAGCACTAGCGGGAGATTGGAGACCCAGTACTTC. The chain carries TRBV7-8 and TRBJ2-5; 10 positions match TRBD2. Germline-derived CDR1 and CDR2 are SGHVS and FQNEAQ. V shed 7 bases, J shed 5 bases, and the junction held 4 bases outside the gene matches. The CDR3 spans 13 residues.

The chain employs TRBV5-1 and TRBJ2-5; D may be TRBD1 (6 bases). This CDR3 comprises 12 residues. CDR1 is SGHRS, CDR2 YFSETQ, per germline. V dropped 4 bases and J dropped 4 bases, with 8 bases sitting between them. CDR3 DNA sequence: TGCGCCAGCAGCACAGGGATAGAGACCCAGTACTTC. As protein: CASSTGIETQYF.

This clonotype was seen at least ten times. This chain joins TRBV29-1 and TRBJ2-7; tentatively, D is TRBD1 (6 bases). The CDR3 is 12 amino acids. V was trimmed by 5 bases and J by 4 bases, leaving 12 bases between them. CDR1 is SQVTM, CDR2 ANQGSEA, per germline. In DNA form, the CDR3 reads TGCAGCGTTAAATCAGGGGCTTACGAGCAGTACTTC. Protein: CSVKSGAYEQYF.